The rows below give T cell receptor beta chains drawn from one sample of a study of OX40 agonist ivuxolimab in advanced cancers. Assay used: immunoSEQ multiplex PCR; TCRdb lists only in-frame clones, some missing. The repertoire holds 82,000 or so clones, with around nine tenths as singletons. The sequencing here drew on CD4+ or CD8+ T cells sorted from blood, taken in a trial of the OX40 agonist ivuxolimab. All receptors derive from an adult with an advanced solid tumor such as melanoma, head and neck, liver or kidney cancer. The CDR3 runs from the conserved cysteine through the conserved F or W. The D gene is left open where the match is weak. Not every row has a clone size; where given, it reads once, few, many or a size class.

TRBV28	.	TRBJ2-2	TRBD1	TGTGCCAGCAGTCCTAACCGACAGGGTAACACCGGGGAGCTGTTTTTT	CASSPNRQGNTGELFF
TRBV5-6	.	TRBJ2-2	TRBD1	TGTGCCAGCAGCGGAACAGGGGGCACCGGGGAGCTGTTTTTT	CASSGTGGTGELFF
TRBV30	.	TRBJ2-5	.	TGTGCCTGGAGTGTAGGGTCCCGGGCCCGCGGGGAGACCCAGTACTTC	CAWSVGSRARGETQYF
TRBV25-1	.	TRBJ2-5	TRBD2	TGTGCCAGCAGTGTGGGTCTAGCGGGAGGAGAGACCCAGTACTTC	CASSVGLAGGETQYF
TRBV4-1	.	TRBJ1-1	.	TGCGCCAGCAGCCAGGGACCGGCAGGTGAAGCTTTCTTT	CASSQGPAGEAFF
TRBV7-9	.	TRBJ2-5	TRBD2	TGTGCCAGCAGCAAAGGACTAGCGGGACAAGGAGAGACCCAGTACTTC	CASSKGLAGQGETQYF
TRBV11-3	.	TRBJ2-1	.	TGTGCCAGCAGCCCCGGGGTAGCGAAATACAATGAGCAGTTCTTC	CASSPGVAKYNEQFF
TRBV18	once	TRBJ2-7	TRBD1	TGTGCCAGCTCACCACGGGGGGGGACAGGGTCCGAGCAGTACTTC	CASSPRGGTGSEQYF
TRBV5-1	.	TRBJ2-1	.	TGCGCCAGCAGTTGGGACATCGGCGAGCAGTTCTTC	CASSWDIGEQFF
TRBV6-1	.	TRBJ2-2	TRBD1	TGTGCCAGCAGAAGCGACAGGGACACCGGGGAGCTGTTTTTT	CASRSDRDTGELFF
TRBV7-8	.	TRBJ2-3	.	TGTGCCAGCAGTGATAGGGTAGTGAAGACAGATACGCAGTATTTT	CASSDRVVKTDTQYF
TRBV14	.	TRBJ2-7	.	TGTGCCAGCAGCTTTTCGTTGCCAGGGCCCTTTCGCTCCTACGAGCAGTACTTC	CASSFSLPGPFRSYEQYF
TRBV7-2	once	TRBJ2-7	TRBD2	TGTGCCAGCAGCTTAGCCCCGGGACTAGCGGGCGAGCAGTACTTC	CASSLAPGLAGEQYF
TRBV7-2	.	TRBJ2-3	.	TGTGCCAGCAGCTTAAACCAAATGAGCACAGATACGCAGTATTTT	CASSLNQMSTDTQYF
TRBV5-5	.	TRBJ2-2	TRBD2	TGTGCCAGCAGCTGGGAGGGATCCACCGGGGAGCTGTTTTTT	CASSWEGSTGELFF
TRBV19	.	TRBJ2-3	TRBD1	TGTGCCAGTAAACAGGGGGCTTCAAATACGCAGTATTTT	CASKQGASNTQYF
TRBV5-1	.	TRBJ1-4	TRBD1	TGCGCCAGCAGCTTACAGGGGATATCTAATGAAAAACTGTTTTTT	CASSLQGISNEKLFF
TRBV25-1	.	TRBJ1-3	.	TGTGCCAGCAGTGAATCGATCATCTCTGGAAACACCATATATTTT	CASSESIISGNTIYF
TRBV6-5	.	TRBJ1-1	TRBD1	TGTGCCAGCAGAATGACAGGGTTCGCGTCTGAAGCTTTCTTT	CASRMTGFASEAFF
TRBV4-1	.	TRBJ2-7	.	TGCGCCAGCAGCCCCCGAGAGCTCGGGGGTGAGCAGTACTTC	CASSPRELGGEQYF
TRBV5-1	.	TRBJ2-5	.	TGCGCCAGCAGCTTATGGGAGACCCAGTACTTC	CASSLWETQYF
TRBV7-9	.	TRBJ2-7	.	TGTGCCAGCAGCTTTGGGGTGGGGGGCGAGCAGTACTTC	CASSFGVGGEQYF
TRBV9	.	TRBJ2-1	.	TGTGCCAGCAGCCCTCGGACAGTTTTCAATGAGCAGTTCTTC	CASSPRTVFNEQFF
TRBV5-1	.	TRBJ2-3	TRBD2	TGCGCCAGCAGACTAGCGGGAGGTGTTAAGCAGTATTTT	CASRLAGGVKQYF
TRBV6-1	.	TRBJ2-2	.	TGTGCCAGCTTCAGCAGGGTTGTTTTGACCGGGGAGCTGTTTTTT	CASFSRVVLTGELFF
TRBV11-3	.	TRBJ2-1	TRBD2	TGTGCCAGCAGCTTAGCTAGCGGTTACAATGAGCAGTTCTTC	CASSLASGYNEQFF
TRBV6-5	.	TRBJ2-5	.	TGTGCCAGCAGTTCCGCAGAGACCCAGTACTTC	CASSSAETQYF
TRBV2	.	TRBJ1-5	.	TGTGCCAGCAGTGCAACCTTATTCTTTCAGCCCCAGCATTTT	CASSATLFFQPQHF
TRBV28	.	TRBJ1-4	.	TGTGCCAGCAGAGCCGGGGGGGCAGAAACTTATGAAAAACTGTTTTTT	CASRAGGAETYEKLFF
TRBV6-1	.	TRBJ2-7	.	TGTGCCAGCAGCCGAGGTGTCGGGAACGAGCAGTACTTC	CASSRGVGNEQYF
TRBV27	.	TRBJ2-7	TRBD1	TGTGCCAGCAGTCGACGACAGGGATCCTCCTACGAGCAGTACTTC	CASSRRQGSSYEQYF
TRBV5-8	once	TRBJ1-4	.	TGTGCCAGCAGCTTACGGCCAACTAATGAAAAACTGTTTTTT	CASSLRPTNEKLFF
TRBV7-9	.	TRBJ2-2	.	TGTGCCAGCAGCTCGCGACAGAACACCGGGGAGCTGTTTTTT	CASSSRQNTGELFF
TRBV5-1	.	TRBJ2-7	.	TGCGCCAGCAGCCCCGGACCGCTAGCGAACTCCTACGAGCAGTACTTC	CASSPGPLANSYEQYF
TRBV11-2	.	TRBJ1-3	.	TGTGCCAGCAGCTTAGACAGGGCCAGTGGAAACACCATATATTTT	CASSLDRASGNTIYF
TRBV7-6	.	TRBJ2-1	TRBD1	TGTGCCAGCAGTTCTAACCCGGGACAGGGTTACAATGAGCAGTTCTTC	CASSSNPGQGYNEQFF
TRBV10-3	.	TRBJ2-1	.	TGTGCCATCAGTGAGTCAGGGACCTACAATGAGCAGTTCTTC	CAISESGTYNEQFF
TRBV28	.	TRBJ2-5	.	TGTGCCAGCAGTTCTGTCAAGACCCAGTACTTC	CASSSVKTQYF
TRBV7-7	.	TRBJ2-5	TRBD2	TGTGCTAGCAGCCCCGGGACTAGCGGTCGCCAAGAGACCCAGTACTTC	CASSPGTSGRQETQYF
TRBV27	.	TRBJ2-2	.	TGTGCCAGCAGTTCACGCGCTGCCCGGTCAGGAGGGGCCGGGGAGCTGTTTTTT	CASSSRAARSGGAGELFF
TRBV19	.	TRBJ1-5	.	TGTGCCAGTAGCCCGGTGGAGCAGCCCCAGCATTTT	CASSPVEQPQHF
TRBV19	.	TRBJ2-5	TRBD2	TGTGCCAGTAGCCGCTCTAGCGGGAGGGCCCTGGAAGAGACCCAGTACTTC	CASSRSSGRALEETQYF
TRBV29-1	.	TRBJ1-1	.	TGCAGCGTTGTCAACACTGAAGCTTTCTTT	CSVVNTEAFF
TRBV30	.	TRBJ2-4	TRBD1	TGTGCCTGGAAGACAGGGGGAAACATTCAGTACTTC	CAWKTGGNIQYF
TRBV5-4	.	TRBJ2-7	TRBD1	TGTGCCAGCAGCTTGGGGGGGACAGGGGGAGACGAGCAGTACTTC	CASSLGGTGGDEQYF
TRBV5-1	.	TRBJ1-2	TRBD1	TGCGCCAGCAGCCCGGGCCCTGACAGGGAAAATTCTTATGGCTACACCTTC	CASSPGPDRENSYGYTF
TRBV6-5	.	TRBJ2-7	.	TGTGCCAGCAGTTACTTGACAGGTTACGAGCAGTACTTC	CASSYLTGYEQYF
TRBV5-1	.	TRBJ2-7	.	TGCGCCAGCAGCTTGGGGGACGAGCAGTACTTC	CASSLGDEQYF
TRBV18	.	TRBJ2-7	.	TGTGCCAGCTCGCCAGGGGTGGACGAGCAGTACTTC	CASSPGVDEQYF
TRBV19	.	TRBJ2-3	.	TGTGCCAGTAGTGCGTCGGCAGGGTTAACTGATACGCAGTATTTT	CASSASAGLTDTQYF
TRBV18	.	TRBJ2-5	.	TGTGCCAGCTCGCCGCAGGGCAGGGAGACCCAGTACTTC	CASSPQGRETQYF
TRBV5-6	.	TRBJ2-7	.	TGTGCCAGCAGCCCCGTCGGGTGGGCCGACTACGAGCAGTACTTC	CASSPVGWADYEQYF
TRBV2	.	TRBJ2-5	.	TGTGCCAGCGAACAAGGCCAAAAAGAGACCCAGTACTTC	CASEQGQKETQYF
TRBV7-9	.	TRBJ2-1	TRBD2	TGTGCCAGCAGCCCTAGGACTAGCGGGAGTGGCCCCTACAATGAGCAGTTCTTC	CASSPRTSGSGPYNEQFF